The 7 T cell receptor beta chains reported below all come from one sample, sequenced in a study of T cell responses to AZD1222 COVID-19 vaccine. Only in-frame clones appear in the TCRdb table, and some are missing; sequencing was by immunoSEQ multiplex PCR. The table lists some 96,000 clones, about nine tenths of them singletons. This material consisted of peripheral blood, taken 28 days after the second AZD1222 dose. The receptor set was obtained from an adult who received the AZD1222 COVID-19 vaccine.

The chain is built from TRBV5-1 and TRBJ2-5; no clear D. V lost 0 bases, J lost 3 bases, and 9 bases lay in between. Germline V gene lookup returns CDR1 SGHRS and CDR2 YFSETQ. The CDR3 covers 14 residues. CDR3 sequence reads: CASSLGRLEETQYF. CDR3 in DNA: TGCGCCAGCAGCTTGGGCCGTCTAGAAGAGACCCAGTACTTC.

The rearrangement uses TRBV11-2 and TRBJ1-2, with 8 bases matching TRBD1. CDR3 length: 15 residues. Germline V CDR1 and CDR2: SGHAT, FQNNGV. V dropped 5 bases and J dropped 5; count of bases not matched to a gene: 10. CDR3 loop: CASSPQQGGRYGYTF. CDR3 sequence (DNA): TGTGCCAGCAGCCCCCAACAGGGGGGGCGTTATGGCTACACCTTC.

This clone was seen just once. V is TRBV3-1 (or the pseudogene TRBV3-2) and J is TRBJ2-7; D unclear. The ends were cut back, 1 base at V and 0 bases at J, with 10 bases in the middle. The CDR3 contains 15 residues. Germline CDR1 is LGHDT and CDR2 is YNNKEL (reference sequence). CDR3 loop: CASSQGSASSYEQYF. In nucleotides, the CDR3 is TGTGCCAGCAGCCAAGGGTCAGCGAGCTCCTACGAGCAGTACTTC.

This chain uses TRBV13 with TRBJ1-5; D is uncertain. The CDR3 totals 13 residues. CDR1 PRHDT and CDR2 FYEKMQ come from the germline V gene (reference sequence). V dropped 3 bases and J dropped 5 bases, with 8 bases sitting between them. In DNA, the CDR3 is TGTGCCAGCAGCTTTGATAGGGATCAGCCCCAGCATTTT. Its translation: CASSFDRDQPQHF. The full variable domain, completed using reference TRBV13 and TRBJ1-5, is AAGVIQSPRHLIKEKRETATLKCYPIPRHDTVYWYQQGPGQDPQFLISFYEKMQSDKGSIPDRFSAQQFSDYHSELNMSSLELGDSALYFCASSFDRDQPQHFGDGTRLSIL.

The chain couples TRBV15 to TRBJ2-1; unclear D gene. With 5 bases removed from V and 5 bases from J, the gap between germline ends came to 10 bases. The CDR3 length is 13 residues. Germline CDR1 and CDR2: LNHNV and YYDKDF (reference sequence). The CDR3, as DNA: TGTGCCACCAGCGTTTCCTGGGACAATGAGCAGTTCTTC. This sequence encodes CATSVSWDNEQFF.

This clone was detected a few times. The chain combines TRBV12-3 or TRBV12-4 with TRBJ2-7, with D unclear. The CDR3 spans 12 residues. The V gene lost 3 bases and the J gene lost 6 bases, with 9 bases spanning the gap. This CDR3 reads CASSFGELEQYF. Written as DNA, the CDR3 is TGTGCCAGCAGTTTTGGAGAACTCGAGCAGTACTTC.

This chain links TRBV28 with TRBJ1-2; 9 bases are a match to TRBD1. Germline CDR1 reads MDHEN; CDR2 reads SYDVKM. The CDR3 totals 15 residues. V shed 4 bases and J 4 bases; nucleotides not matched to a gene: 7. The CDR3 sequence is CASSSTGTGLYGYTF. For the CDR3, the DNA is TGTGCCAGCAGTTCCACCGGGACAGGGCTCTATGGCTACACCTTC.